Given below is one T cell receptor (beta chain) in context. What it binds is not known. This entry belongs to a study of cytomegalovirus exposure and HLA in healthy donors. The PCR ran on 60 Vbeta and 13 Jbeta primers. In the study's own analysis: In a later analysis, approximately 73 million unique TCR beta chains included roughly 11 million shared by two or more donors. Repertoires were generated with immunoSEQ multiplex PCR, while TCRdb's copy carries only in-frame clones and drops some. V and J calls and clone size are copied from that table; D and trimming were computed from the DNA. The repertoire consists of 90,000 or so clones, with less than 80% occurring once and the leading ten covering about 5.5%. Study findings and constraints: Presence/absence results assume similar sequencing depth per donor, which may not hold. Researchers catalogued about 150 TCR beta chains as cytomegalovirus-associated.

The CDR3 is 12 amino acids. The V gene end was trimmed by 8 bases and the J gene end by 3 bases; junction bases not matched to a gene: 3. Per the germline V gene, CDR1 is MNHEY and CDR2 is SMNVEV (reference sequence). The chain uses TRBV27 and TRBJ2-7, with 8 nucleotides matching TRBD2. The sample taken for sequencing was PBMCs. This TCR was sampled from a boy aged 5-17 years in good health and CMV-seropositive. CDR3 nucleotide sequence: TGTGCCAGCCGGGGGGGTAGCTACGAGCAGTACTTC. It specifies CASRGGSYEQYF.